This T cell receptor (beta chain) appears in the sequencing data of a study of identical twins. MiXCR, applied by TCRdb to the 5' RACE reads, yields one record per CDR3 protein. The sample records roughly 1,500,000 distinct CDR3 sequences, under 35% being singletons. The CDR3 is made up of 12 amino acids. Germline-derived CDR1 and CDR2 are ENHRY and SYGVKD. The chain uses TRBV10-3 and TRBJ2-4; possibly TRBD1 for D (5 bases). Matching the DNA end better, TRBJ2-7 makes the J call doubtful. This clonotype was obtained from a newborn girl in good health. Source material: cord blood. CDR3 loop: CAISNRGYEQYF. The CDR3 nucleotides are TGTGCCATCAGTAATAGGGGATACGAGCAGTACTTC.